Presented here are 21 T cell receptor beta chains from one specimen sequenced in a study of sequential checkpoint blockade in melanoma. This sample's treatment: randomized to nivolumab then ipilimumab (arm A) or the reverse (arm B). Sequencing was performed with immunoSEQ multiplex PCR; in TCRdb, only in-frame clones are kept and a portion is missing. This table has tens of thousands of clones, more than 75% appearing once. The starting material was CD8+ T cells sorted from blood (inferred from file names), obtained from a patient given nivolumab and ipilimumab in sequence. Receptor source: a human donor with melanoma.

The chain carries TRBV6-6 and TRBJ2-5, with a weak D call TRBD2 (6 bases). This CDR3 region has 12 residues. The germline gives CDR1 MNHNY, CDR2 SVGAGI (reference sequence). V gave up 2 bases and J gave up 5 bases, with 6 bases separating them. DNA for the CDR3: TGTGCCAGCAGTTACGGGGGGGAGACCCAGTACTTC. Its protein is CASSYGGETQYF.

The rearrangement joins TRBV11-3 to TRBJ2-5, with 9 positions matching TRBD1. This CDR3 spans 16 amino acids. Germline assignment: CDR1 SGHNT and CDR2 YENEEA. After removal of 3 bases from V and 4 bases from J, the junction contained 9 bases not matched to a gene. CDR3 coding DNA: TGTGCCAGCAGCTTGGGAAGGACAGGGGACCTAGAGACCCAGTACTTC. Its translation is CASSLGRTGDLETQYF.

This clone was counted a single time. The rearrangement links TRBV7-3 to TRBJ2-7; D might be TRBD1 (6 bases). V was cut by 5 bases and J by 0 bases, with 14 bases left in between. CDR3 length: 15 residues. The germline V gene encodes CDR1 SGHTA and CDR2 FQGTGA. CDR3 residues: CASSPSPGDSYEQYF. DNA for the CDR3: TGTGCCAGCAGCCCTTCTCCAGGGGACTCCTACGAGCAGTACTTC.

This chain links TRBV7-3 with TRBJ2-1; the D gene is possibly TRBD1 (7 bases). The CDR3 contains 15 residues. Trimming pared 5 bases from V and 3 bases from J, leaving 14 bases between. Per germline, CDR1 SGHTA and CDR2 FQGTGA. The CDR3 sequence is CASSRRQGGYNEQFF. The CDR3 coding sequence is TGTGCCAGCAGCCGAAGACAGGGAGGCTACAATGAGCAGTTCTTC.

The sample holds a few counts of this clone. This chain joins TRBV5-1 and TRBJ2-7; 9 bases map to TRBD2. V shed 0 bases, J shed 5 bases, and the junction held 6 bases outside the gene matches. CDR3 size: 15 residues. CDR1 and CDR2 from the germline V gene are SGHRS and YFSETQ. The CDR3 protein is CASSLVAGGMHEQYF. The CDR3 coding sequence is TGCGCCAGCAGCTTGGTTGCGGGAGGGATGCACGAGCAGTACTTC.

This chain uses TRBV7-2 with TRBJ2-3; the match to TRBD2 covers 10 bases. Per the germline V gene, CDR1 is SGHTA and CDR2 is FQGNSA. The CDR3 length is 16 residues. V shed 0 bases and J 6 bases; nucleotides not matched to a gene: 6. The DNA for the CDR3 is TGTGCCAGCAGCTTAGCGCCTAGCGGGAGTGGTGATACGCAGTATTTT. The encoded protein is CASSLAPSGSGDTQYF.

This chain uses TRBV18 with TRBJ2-1; TRBD2 aligns across 14 bases. The CDR3 totals 18 residues. V gave up 4 bases and J gave up 6 bases; unmatched junction bases: 11. Germline V gives CDR1 KGHSH, CDR2 LQKENI. CDR3 sequence reads: CASSLYSGTSGRPNEQFF. The CDR3 DNA reads as TGTGCCAGCTCACTATACTCCGGGACTAGCGGGAGACCCAATGAGCAGTTCTTC. The full variable domain, its missing parts supplied by reference TRBV18 and TRBJ2-1, is NAGVMQNPRHLVRRRGQEARLRCSPMKGHSHVYWYRQLPEEGLKFMVYLQKENIIDESGMPKERFSAEFPKEGPSILRIQQVVRGDSAAYFCASSLYSGTSGRPNEQFFGPGTRLTVL.

The rearrangement uses TRBV4-3 and TRBJ2-3; 9 bases fit TRBD2. Germline-derived CDR1 and CDR2 are LGHNA and YSLEER. The CDR3 is 19 residues long. Unmatched junction bases numbered 14, after V lost 0 bases and J lost 4 bases. CDR3 sequence reads: CASSQDLGGRGGRADTQYF. For the CDR3, the DNA is TGCGCCAGCAGCCAAGATCTTGGCGGGAGGGGAGGTAGGGCAGATACGCAGTATTTT.

CDR3 sequence (DNA): TGTGCCAGCAGCTTTAGCGGATTCCCCTACGAGCAGTACTTC. Translation gives CASSFSGFPYEQYF. The chain recombines TRBV7-2 with TRBJ2-7; TRBD2 is a possible D gene (6 bases). Trimming cost V 3 bases and J 2 bases, with 11 bases left between them. Germline V CDR1 and CDR2: SGHTA, FQGNSA. The length of the CDR3 is 14 residues.

V gene TRBV9 combines with J gene TRBJ2-3; TRBD2 matches at 8 bases. Germline CDR1 and CDR2: SGDLS and YYNGEE. CDR3 length: 14 residues. The junction had 2 bases not matched to a gene; V was cut back by 0 bases and J by 5 bases. CDR3 in amino acids: CASSVAGGGDTQYF. The CDR3 bases are TGTGCCAGCAGCGTAGCGGGAGGGGGAGATACGCAGTATTTT.

The genes are TRBV27 and TRBJ2-3, with D maybe TRBD2 (6 bases). V gave up 2 bases and J gave up 4 bases, with 16 bases separating them. Germline CDR1 MNHEY, CDR2 SMNVEV (reference sequence). The length of the CDR3 is 16 residues. DNA for the CDR3: TGTGCCAGCAGTTTAAGGGGCGGGAATCAGCCAGATACGCAGTATTTT. Translating gives CASSLRGGNQPDTQYF.

V is TRBV29-1 and J is TRBJ1-2; maybe TRBD1 (5 bases). The V end lost 4 bases, the J end lost 3 bases, and 15 bases lay between the germline ends. The CDR3 is made up of 14 amino acids. In germline, CDR1 is SQVTM, CDR2 ANQGSEA. The CDR3 loop is CSVGGTPGDYGYTF. DNA for the CDR3: TGCAGCGTTGGCGGGACCCCTGGTGACTATGGCTACACCTTC.

The chain recombines TRBV5-1 with TRBJ2-2; TRBD2 matches 9 bases. Germline V gene data show CDR1 as SGHRS and CDR2 as YFSETQ. The CDR3 has 15 residues. Trimming removed 4 bases from V and 4 bases from J; junction bases left unmatched: 5. The CDR3 reads CASSAGTSFTGELFF. CDR3 DNA: TGCGCCAGCAGCGCCGGGACTAGCTTCACCGGGGAGCTGTTTTTT.

The chain recombines TRBV11-2 with TRBJ2-4, with 7 nucleotides matching TRBD1. CDR1 SGHAT and CDR2 FQNNGV come from the germline V gene. V gave up 5 bases and J gave up 3 bases; unmatched junction bases: 19. The CDR3 spans 19 residues. The CDR3 region is CASSAVTGTNPRGKNIQYF. DNA for the CDR3: TGTGCCAGCAGCGCCGTGACAGGGACCAACCCTCGGGGCAAAAACATTCAGTACTTC.

The genes are TRBV27 and TRBJ2-5, with 11 positions matching TRBD1. This CDR3 contains 16 residues. Germline values: CDR1 MNHEY, CDR2 SMNVEV (reference sequence). V gave up 5 bases and J gave up 5 bases; unmatched junction bases: 10. The CDR3 DNA is TGTGCCAGCAGTCCTCGCGGACAGGGGGCAAGGGAGACCCAGTACTTC. It translates to CASSPRGQGARETQYF.

This chain links TRBV6-5 with TRBJ2-7; D is unresolved. In germline, CDR1 is MNHEY, CDR2 SVGAGI. V was trimmed by 6 bases and J by 2 bases, leaving 5 bases between them. The CDR3 consists of 11 residues. The CDR3 loop is CASRGTYEQYF. DNA for the CDR3: TGTGCCAGCAGGGGCACCTACGAGCAGTACTTC.

Here the CDR3 reads CSVEGVAPPSGEQYF. The CDR3 region has the DNA TGCAGCGTTGAAGGGGTTGCGCCTCCCTCGGGCGAGCAGTACTTC. This chain joins TRBV29-1 and TRBJ2-7; unclear D gene. Germline CDR1 is SQVTM and CDR2 is ANQGSEA. The CDR3 contains 15 residues. V was clipped by 1 base and J by 6 bases, with 19 bases between them.

The chain carries TRBV7-2 and TRBJ2-1, with D perhaps TRBD2 (5 bases). In germline, CDR1 is SGHTA, CDR2 FQGNSA. CDR3 length equals 15 residues. Trimming stripped 2 bases from V and 0 bases from J, with 8 bases between. The CDR3 reads CASSLSGYSYNEQFF. The CDR3 DNA reads as TGTGCCAGCAGCTTAAGCGGATACTCCTACAATGAGCAGTTCTTC.

This chain links TRBV30 with TRBJ2-1; the match to TRBD1 covers 12 bases. Trimming cost V 3 bases and J 8 bases; bases outside gene matches: 11. Germline CDR1 is GTSNPN and CDR2 is SVGIG (reference sequence). CDR3 length: 16 residues. CDR3 amino acids: CAWRAPGTGGWHEQFF. The CDR3 DNA reads TGTGCCTGGAGGGCCCCCGGGACAGGGGGCTGGCATGAGCAGTTCTTC.

V gene TRBV5-8 combines with J gene TRBJ2-7; D unresolved. Per the germline V gene, CDR1 is SGHTS and CDR2 is YDEGEE. The CDR3 covers 12 residues. V lost 1 base and J lost 6, with 8 bases in between. The CDR3 nucleotides are TGTGCCAGCAGCTTGCAGAGGATCGAGCAGTACTTC. Translating it yields CASSLQRIEQYF.

The rearrangement uses TRBV5-1 and TRBJ1-1; TRBD1 matches at 7 bases. After removal of 4 bases from V and 0 bases from J, the junction contained 9 bases not matched to a gene. Germline lookup yields CDR1 SGHRS and CDR2 YFSETQ. The CDR3 consists of 16 residues. The CDR3: CASSPTTGYMNTEAFF. The DNA for the CDR3 is TGCGCCAGCAGCCCCACGACAGGGTACATGAACACTGAAGCTTTCTTT.